The T cell receptor (beta chain) described here comes from a study of T cell responses to AZD1222 COVID-19 vaccine. Trimming stripped 3 bases from V and 0 bases from J, with 22 bases between. Germline V gives CDR1 MNHEY, CDR2 SMNVEV (reference sequence). CDR3 length: 19 amino acids. Study-level results: A reported finding is that nearly half of spike-specific TCRs target unmutated variant regions.

Notes on this clone: Antigen specificity is unknown.

Clones were read by immunoSEQ multiplex PCR, and TCRdb kept only the in-frame ones, dropping some. The table has 64,000 or so clones, around 84% seen once; the top ten hold 7.3%. This TCR was sampled from an adult in good health. The chain joins TRBV27 to TRBJ2-3; D remains ambiguous. Sequences were derived from peripheral blood, sampled on day 0 of AZD1222 vaccination. CDR3 loop: CASSFQVESRSGSTDTQYF. CDR3 nucleotide sequence: TGTGCCAGCAGTTTTCAGGTCGAAAGCCGTAGTGGTAGCACAGATACGCAGTATTTT.